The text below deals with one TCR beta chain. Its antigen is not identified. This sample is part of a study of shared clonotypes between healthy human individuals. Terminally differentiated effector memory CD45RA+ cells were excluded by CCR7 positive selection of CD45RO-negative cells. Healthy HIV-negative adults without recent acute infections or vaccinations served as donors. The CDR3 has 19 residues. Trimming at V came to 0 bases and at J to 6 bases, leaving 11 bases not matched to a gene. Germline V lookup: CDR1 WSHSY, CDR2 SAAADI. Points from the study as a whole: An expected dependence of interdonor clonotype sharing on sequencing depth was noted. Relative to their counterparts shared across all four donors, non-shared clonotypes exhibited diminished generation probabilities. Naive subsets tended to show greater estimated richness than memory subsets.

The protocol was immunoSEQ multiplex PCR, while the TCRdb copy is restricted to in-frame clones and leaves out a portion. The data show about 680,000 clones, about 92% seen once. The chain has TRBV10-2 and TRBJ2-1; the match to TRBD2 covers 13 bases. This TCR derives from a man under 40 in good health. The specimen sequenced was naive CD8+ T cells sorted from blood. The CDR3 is CASSESGLAGSPYFNEQFF. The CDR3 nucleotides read TGCGCCAGCAGTGAGTCGGGACTAGCGGGAAGCCCTTACTTCAATGAGCAGTTCTTC.